This TCR beta chain was obtained from a study of PD-L1 blockade in urothelial cancer. About the study: Atezolizumab was started by patients in 2014 at 1,200 mg intravenously every 3 weeks. Blood gave a median about 140,000 T cells.

In each PCR, synthetic TCR analog templates were spiked in. TCRdb's copy holds only in-frame clones and misses some; the assay was immunoSEQ multiplex PCR. Among 50,000 or so clones listed, more than 65% were seen once. Sequencing was performed on PBMCs, taken around atezolizumab (anti-PD-L1) treatment. The TCR sequence derives from a man aged 65 to 79 with urothelial cancer.

The CDR3 sequence: CASSLDSPGGSGYTF. The DNA of the CDR3 is TGTGCCAGCAGCTTGGATTCGCCGGGCGGGTCTGGCTACACCTTC. The chain recombines TRBV5-4 with TRBJ1-2; D not resolved. This CDR3 comprises 15 residues. With 0 bases removed from V and 7 bases from J, the gap between germline ends came to 16 bases. Germline assignment: CDR1 SGHNT and CDR2 YYREEE (reference sequence).